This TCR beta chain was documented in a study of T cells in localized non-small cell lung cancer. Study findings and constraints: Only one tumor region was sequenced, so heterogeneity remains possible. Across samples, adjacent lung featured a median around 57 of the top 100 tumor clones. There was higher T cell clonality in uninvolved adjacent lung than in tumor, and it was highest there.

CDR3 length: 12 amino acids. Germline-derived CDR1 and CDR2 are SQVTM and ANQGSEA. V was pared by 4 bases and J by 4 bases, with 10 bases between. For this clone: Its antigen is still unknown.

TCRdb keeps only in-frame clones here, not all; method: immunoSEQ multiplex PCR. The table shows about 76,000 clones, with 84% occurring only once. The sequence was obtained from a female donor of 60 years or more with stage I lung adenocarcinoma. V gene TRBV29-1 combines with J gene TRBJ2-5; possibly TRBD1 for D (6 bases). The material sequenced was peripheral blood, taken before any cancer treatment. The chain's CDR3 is CSVAQGPETQYF. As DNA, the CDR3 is TGCAGCGTTGCCCAGGGGCCAGAGACCCAGTACTTC.